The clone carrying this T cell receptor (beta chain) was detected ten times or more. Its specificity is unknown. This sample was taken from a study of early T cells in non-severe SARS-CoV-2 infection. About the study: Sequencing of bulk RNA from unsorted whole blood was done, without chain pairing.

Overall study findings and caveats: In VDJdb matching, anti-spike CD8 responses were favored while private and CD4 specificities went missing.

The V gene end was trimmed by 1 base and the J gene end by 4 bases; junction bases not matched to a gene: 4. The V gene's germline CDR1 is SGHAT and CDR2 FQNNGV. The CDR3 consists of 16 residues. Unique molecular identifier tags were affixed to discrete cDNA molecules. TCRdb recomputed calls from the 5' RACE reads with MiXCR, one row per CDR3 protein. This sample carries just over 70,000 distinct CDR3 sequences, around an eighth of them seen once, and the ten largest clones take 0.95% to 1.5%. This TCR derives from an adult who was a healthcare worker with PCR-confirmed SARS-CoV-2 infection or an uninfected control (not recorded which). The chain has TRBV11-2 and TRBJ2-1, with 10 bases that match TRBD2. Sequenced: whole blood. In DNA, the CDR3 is TGTGCCAGCAGCTTAGCGCCTAGCGGGAGTTACAATGAGCAGTTCTTC. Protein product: CASSLAPSGSYNEQFF.